Shown below are 8 T cell receptor beta chains from a single sample sequenced in a study of T-cell memory formation after mild COVID-19. TCRdb fed the 5' RACE reads into MiXCR, producing one record per CDR3 protein. The data contain about 560,000 distinct CDR3 sequences, around 17% of them singletons. Sequences were obtained from PBMCs or a T cell subset sorted from them (not recorded which). The receptors shown here come from an adult woman who had mild COVID-19 (a few samples of this study predate the infection). Cell type and time point are not known.

The table lists this clonotype with a few counts. The V and J genes are TRBV6-6 and TRBJ1-1, with no clear D. Trimming shortened V by 5 bases and J by 4 bases, and 11 bases separated the two germline ends. The CDR3 has 13 amino acids. The germline CDR1 and CDR2 sequences are MNHNY and SVGAGI (reference sequence). This chain's CDR3 is CASSTLAVTEAFF. Written as DNA, the CDR3 is TGTGCCAGCAGTACTCTGGCGGTCACTGAAGCTTTCTTT.

This clonotype was recorded a few times. This rearrangement joins TRBV7-6 to TRBJ1-4; D unclear. This CDR3 is built from 16 residues. CDR1 and CDR2 from the germline V gene are SGHVS and FNYEAQ. V was trimmed by 8 bases and J by 3 bases, leaving 19 bases between them. The CDR3: CASLASAGAPNEKLFF. In DNA, the CDR3 is TGTGCCAGCCTCGCCTCGGCAGGAGCACCTAATGAAAAACTGTTTTTT. Together with reference TRBV7-6 and TRBJ1-4, the CDR3 gives the full variable domain: GAGVSQSPRYKVTKRGQDVALRCDPISGHVSLYWYRQALGQGPEFLTYFNYEAQQDKSGLPNDRFSAERPEGSISTLTIQRTEQRDSAMYRCASLASAGAPNEKLFFGSGTQLSVL.

The rearrangement uses TRBV12-3 or TRBV12-4 and TRBJ1-4; TRBD1 aligns across 8 bases. The CDR3 totals 15 residues. V lost 5 bases, J lost 11 bases, and 13 bases stayed unmatched. CDR3: CASSPHLTGVGKLFF. The CDR3 nucleotides are TGTGCCAGCAGTCCCCACCTGACAGGGGTCGGGAAACTGTTTTTT.

This chain joins TRBV7-6 and TRBJ1-2; D is unresolved. V lost 4 bases, J lost 8 bases, and 8 bases lay in between. This CDR3 has 11 amino acids. CDR1 is SGHVS, CDR2 FNYEAQ, per germline. CDR3: CASSSPGGYTF. In nucleotides, the CDR3 is TGTGCCAGCAGCTCACCGGGGGGCTACACCTTC. The complete variable domain, with remaining parts taken from reference TRBV7-6 and TRBJ1-2, reads GAGVSQSPRYKVTKRGQDVALRCDPISGHVSLYWYRQALGQGPEFLTYFNYEAQQDKSGLPNDRFSAERPEGSISTLTIQRTEQRDSAMYRCASSSPGGYTFGSGTRLTVV.

This clonotype was seen ten or more times. A read error may produce the germline difference seen at one junction end. V and J are TRBV7-2 and TRBJ2-2; TRBD2 matches at 7 bases. The length of the CDR3 is 14 residues. Germline V gene sequence: CDR1 SGHTA, CDR2 FQGNSA. The CDR3 DNA sequence: TGTGCCAGCAGCGTAAGCGGGAACGCCGGGGAGCTGTTTTTT. Its protein is CASSVSGNAGELFF.

This chain connects TRBV20-1 to TRBJ2-7; D could derive from TRBD1 or TRBD2 (5 bases each). The V gene's germline CDR1 is DFQATT and CDR2 SNEGSKA (reference sequence). V shed 5 bases and J shed 1 base, with 15 bases lying between them. CDR3 length equals 14 residues. The CDR3 region is CSARGERNSYEQYF. The DNA of the CDR3 is TGCAGTGCTCGAGGGGAGCGGAATTCCTACGAGCAGTACTTC.

The chain joins TRBV4-2 to TRBJ2-1; D remains unclear. Germline V lookup: CDR1 LGHNA, CDR2 YNFKEQ. The CDR3 runs to 14 residues. V dropped 0 bases and J dropped 4 bases, with 7 bases sitting between them. Here the CDR3 DNA reads TGTGCCAGCAGCCAAGATCAACAGTACAATGAGCAGTTCTTC. Its protein product is CASSQDQQYNEQFF.

In its sample, this clonotype was seen many times. The chain recombines TRBV7-9 with TRBJ2-7; 8 nucleotides align to TRBD2. Germline trimming cut 0 bases from V and 3 bases from J; bases unmatched to any gene: 10. Germline loops: CDR1 SEHNR, CDR2 FQNEAQ (reference sequence). The CDR3 totals 17 residues. The CDR3 bases are TGTGCCAGCAGCTTAGCGGGAACTGGCGGGAGGAGCTACGAGCAGTACTTC. This translates into CASSLAGTGGRSYEQYF.